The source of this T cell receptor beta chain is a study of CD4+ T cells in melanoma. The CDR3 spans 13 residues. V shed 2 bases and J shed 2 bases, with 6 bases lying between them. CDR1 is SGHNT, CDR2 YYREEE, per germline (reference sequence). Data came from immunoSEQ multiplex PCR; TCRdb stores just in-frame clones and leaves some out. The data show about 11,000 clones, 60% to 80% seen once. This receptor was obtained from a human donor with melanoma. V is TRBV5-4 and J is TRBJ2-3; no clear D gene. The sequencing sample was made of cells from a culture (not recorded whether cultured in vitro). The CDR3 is CASSLESTDTQYF. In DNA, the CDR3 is TGTGCCAGCAGCTTAGAGTCCACAGATACGCAGTATTTT. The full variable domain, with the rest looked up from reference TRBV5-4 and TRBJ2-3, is ETGVTQSPTHLIKTRGQQVTLRCSSQSGHNTVSWYQQALGQGPQFIFQYYREEENGRGNFPPRFSGLQFPNYSSELNVNALELDDSALYLCASSLESTDTQYFGPGTRLTVL.